This passage covers 8 T cell receptor beta chains from one sample sequenced in a study of shared clonotypes between healthy human individuals. Terminally differentiated effector memory CD45RA+ cells were excluded from the naive CD8 cells, which were CD45RO-negative and positively selected for CCR7. Clones were sequenced by immunoSEQ multiplex PCR, and TCRdb holds only the in-frame ones, with some missing. The sample has 600,000 or so clones; 85% to 95% are singletons. Sequenced input: naive CD8+ T cells sorted from blood. The receptors were sampled from a woman in her 30s in good health.

V gene TRBV5-1 combines with J gene TRBJ2-5; no clear D. V was clipped by 0 bases and J by 3 bases, with 15 bases between them. CDR1 and CDR2 from the germline V gene are SGHRS and YFSETQ. The CDR3 spans 16 residues. CDR3 DNA sequence: TGCGCCAGCAGCTTGGAGCCAGGTCAAAAAAAAGAGACCCAGTACTTC. It specifies CASSLEPGQKKETQYF.

In this sample, this clone turned up once. CDR3 nucleotides: TGTGCCAGCCAAGGACAGGGTGGTTCACCCCTCCACTTT. It translates to CASQGQGGSPLHF. The V call is TRBV11-1, the J call TRBJ1-6; 8 nucleotides line up with TRBD1. This CDR3 is 13 amino acids long. Germline CDR1 reads SGHAT; CDR2 reads FQDESV (reference sequence). V was pared by 8 bases and J by 9 bases, with 6 bases of the junction left unmatched.

The chain employs TRBV6-5 and TRBJ2-7, with D unresolved. The V gene's germline CDR1 is MNHEY and CDR2 SVGAGI. The CDR3 is 14 amino acids. Deletions cut 6 bases from V and 4 bases from J, with 16 bases between. The CDR3 nucleotides are TGTGCCAGCAGCGCTTCGGACGGGCGATACGAGCAGTACTTC. This encodes CASSASDGRYEQYF.

The chain is built from TRBV27 and TRBJ2-2; tentative D call: TRBD1 (6 bases). Germline V lookup: CDR1 MNHEY, CDR2 SMNVEV (reference sequence). V shed 5 bases and J shed 1 base, with 20 bases lying between them. This CDR3 spans 18 amino acids. In DNA form, the CDR3 reads TGTGCCAGCAGTATCCCTGGGTATGGCAGGGGGAACACCGGGGAGCTGTTTTTT. It specifies CASSIPGYGRGNTGELFF.

The chain recombines TRBV7-8 with TRBJ2-1; 12 positions match TRBD2. This CDR3 is 19 amino acids long. The germline V gene has CDR1 SGHVS and CDR2 FQNEAQ. V lost 1 base and J lost 1; bases outside the gene matches: 8. The CDR3 reads CASSLGLAGGPISYNEQFF. CDR3 coding DNA: TGTGCCAGCAGCTTAGGGCTAGCGGGAGGGCCTATTTCCTACAATGAGCAGTTCTTC. The full variable domain, with the rest looked up from reference TRBV7-8 and TRBJ2-1, is GAGVSQSPRYKVAKRGQDVALRCDPISGHVSLFWYQQALGQGPEFLTYFQNEAQLDKSGLPSDRFFAERPEGSVSTLKIQRTQQEDSAVYLCASSLGLAGGPISYNEQFFGPGTRLTVL.

This clone was detected once. CDR3 in amino acids: CASRSDRVGYNEQFF. CDR3 in DNA: TGTGCCAGCAGAAGTGACAGGGTAGGATACAATGAGCAGTTCTTC. The rearrangement links TRBV14 to TRBJ2-1; TRBD1 agrees at 7 bases. Germline V CDR1 and CDR2: SGHDN, FVKESK. J gave up 4 bases and V 6 bases, and 9 bases lay outside the gene matches. The CDR3 contains 15 residues. Variable domain in full (rest from reference TRBV14 and TRBJ2-1): EAGVTQFPSHSVIEKGQTVTLRCDPISGHDNLYWYRRVMGKEIKFLLHFVKESKQDESGMPNNRFLAERTGGTYSTLKVQPAELEDSGVYFCASRSDRVGYNEQFFGPGTRLTVL.

The CDR3 loop reads CASSLGQGLEQFF. The CDR3 nucleotides are TGTGCCAGCAGCTTAGGCCAGGGTCTTGAGCAGTTCTTC. The chain couples TRBV7-3 to TRBJ2-1, with D possibly matching TRBD1 (5 bases). V was pared by 2 bases and J by 9 bases, with 11 bases between. Germline CDR1 is SGHTA and CDR2 is FQGTGA. This CDR3 has 13 residues.

The chain links TRBV28 to TRBJ1-4; tentatively, D is TRBD1 (5 bases). V gave up 10 bases and J gave up 6 bases, with 24 bases separating them. Per the germline V gene, CDR1 is MDHEN and CDR2 is SYDVKM. The CDR3 covers 16 residues. The CDR3 DNA sequence: TGTGCCACCCTCCGTCTTAGGGGTGGCCTTGATGAAAAACTGTTTTTT. Translated, it gives CATLRLRGGLDEKLFF.